This T cell receptor beta chain was identified during a study of blood T cell repertoires in COVID-19. Study-wide context: Material from acute and convalescent COVID-19 was sourced from the United States, Italy and Spain. Sample material is recorded as cDNA or gDNA derived from T cells, B-cell-depleted T cells, or PBMCs.

Original processing notes: It was from reference gene primer amplification that nucleated cell counts were estimated. Clones were read by immunoSEQ multiplex PCR, and TCRdb kept only the in-frame ones, dropping some. That table supplies the V and J calls and clone size; D and trimming were determined from the DNA. The sample shows roughly 270,000 clones, 88% of them seen only once. V lost 4 bases and J 4 bases, leaving 20 bases between the germline ends. The CDR3 contains 16 residues. The V gene's germline CDR1 is SGHRS and CDR2 YFSETQ. This sequence joins TRBV5-1 and TRBJ2-5; D is perhaps TRBD2 (7 bases). This TCR was sampled from a man between 18 and 29 years old with active or convalescent COVID-19. Sequencing was performed on peripheral blood. CDR3 nucleotide sequence: TGCGCCAGCAGCGGGCTCTCCGGGGGGCACCGAGAGACCCAGTACTTC. It translates to CASSGLSGGHRETQYF. Full variable domain (remainder filled in from reference TRBV5-1 and TRBJ2-5): KAGVTQTPRYLIKTRGQQVTLSCSPISGHRSVSWYQQTPGQGLQFLFEYFSETQRNKGNFPGRFSGRQFSNSRSEMNVSTLELGDSALYLCASSGLSGGHRETQYFGPGTRLLVL.